Following are 15 T cell receptor beta chains from one sample sequenced in a study of cytomegalovirus exposure and HLA in healthy donors. The PCR was carried out with 60 Vbeta primers and 13 Jbeta primers. The assay was immunoSEQ multiplex PCR, and TCRdb's table has in-frame clones only and misses some. This table holds roughly 76,000 clones, 70% to 90% found once. The sequencing sample was made of PBMCs. The receptors shown here come from a woman in her thirties in good health and CMV-seronegative.

The chain joins TRBV5-1 to TRBJ1-2; weak D call: TRBD1 (6 bases). CDR1 and CDR2 (germline): SGHRS, YFSETQ. Trimming left V 2 bases short and J 7 bases short, with 15 bases between. The CDR3 is 14 residues long. This CDR3 reads CASSFEQGFGGYTF. As DNA, the CDR3 is TGCGCCAGCAGCTTCGAACAGGGATTCGGTGGCTACACCTTC.

DNA for the CDR3: TGTGCCAGCTCACCACCTAGCGGGAGTGAGACCCAGTACTTC. As protein: CASSPPSGSETQYF. V and J are TRBV18 and TRBJ2-5; 9 nucleotides align to TRBD2. The V segment lost 0 bases and the J segment 5 bases; nucleotides outside the gene matches: 1. The germline CDR1 and CDR2 sequences are KGHSH and LQKENI. The CDR3 is made up of 14 amino acids.

The chain employs TRBV18 and TRBJ2-1; 8 bases align to TRBD2. The trim removed 4 bases at V and 4 bases at J, leaving 9 bases unmatched. Germline CDR1 is KGHSH and CDR2 is LQKENI. The CDR3 consists of 16 residues. This chain's CDR3 is CASSLSAGDAYNEQFF. Written as DNA, the CDR3 is TGTGCCAGCTCACTTTCAGCGGGAGACGCGTACAATGAGCAGTTCTTC. The full variable domain, its missing parts supplied by reference TRBV18 and TRBJ2-1, is NAGVMQNPRHLVRRRGQEARLRCSPMKGHSHVYWYRQLPEEGLKFMVYLQKENIIDESGMPKERFSAEFPKEGPSILRIQQVVRGDSAAYFCASSLSAGDAYNEQFFGPGTRLTVL.

The chain is built from TRBV28 and TRBJ2-1; no definite D call. Per the germline V gene, CDR1 is MDHEN and CDR2 is SYDVKM. CDR3 length equals 14 residues. V lost 7 bases and J lost 6, with 16 bases in between. The CDR3 region has the DNA TGTGCCAGCACCCCGGGTAACGAGGTCAATGAGCAGTTCTTC. Protein sequence: CASTPGNEVNEQFF. Combining the CDR3 with reference TRBV28 and TRBJ2-1 gives the whole variable domain DVKVTQSSRYLVKRTGEKVFLECVQDMDHENMFWYRQDPGLGLRLIYFSYDVKMKEKGDIPEGYSVSREKKERFSLILESASTNQTSMYLCASTPGNEVNEQFFGPGTRLTVL.

This chain connects TRBV28 to TRBJ2-1; 10 nucleotides line up with TRBD1. The CDR3 totals 15 residues. Germline loops: CDR1 MDHEN, CDR2 SYDVKM. Trimming took 3 bases from V and 6 from J; bases not matched to a gene: 5. The CDR3 coding sequence is TGTGCCAGCAGTTTCCCCGGGACAGGGGTCAATGAGCAGTTCTTC. As protein: CASSFPGTGVNEQFF.

This sequence joins TRBV29-1 and TRBJ2-1; no clear D. Trimming pared 7 bases from V and 4 bases from J, leaving 8 bases between. This CDR3 spans 11 amino acids. The germline CDR1 and CDR2 sequences are SQVTM and ANQGSEA. The CDR3 DNA reads as TGCAGCGGTAAATATTACAATGAGCAGTTCTTC. Residues: CSGKYYNEQFF.

The CDR3 spells CASSALGRTYNEQFF. The CDR3 coding sequence is TGTGCCAGCAGCGCCCTGGGGAGGACCTACAATGAGCAGTTCTTC. This chain links TRBV9 with TRBJ2-1; tentatively, D is TRBD2 (6 bases). This CDR3 is built from 15 residues. V was clipped by 3 bases and J by 2 bases, with 12 bases between them. CDR1 SGDLS and CDR2 YYNGEE come from the germline V gene. Together with reference TRBV9 and TRBJ2-1, the CDR3 gives the full variable domain: DSGVTQTPKHLITATGQRVTLRCSPRSGDLSVYWYQQSLDQGLQFLIQYYNGEERAKGNILERFSAQQFPDLHSELNLSSLELGDSALYFCASSALGRTYNEQFFGPGTRLTVL.

The chain employs TRBV2 and TRBJ1-1; 8 nucleotides line up with TRBD1. Trimming removed 6 bases from V and 8 bases from J; junction bases left unmatched: 14. Germline V gene lookup returns CDR1 SNHLY and CDR2 FYNNEI. This CDR3 is 15 amino acids long. CDR3 in DNA: TGTGCCAGCAGGATAACGCCCGGGACAGGCGGAGAAGCTTTCTTT. This sequence encodes CASRITPGTGGEAFF.

Comments on this clone: The junction does not match germline at one end; this may be a read error. The V gene is TRBV7-9, the J gene TRBJ2-3, with D tentatively TRBD1 (6 bases). Germline assignment: CDR1 SEHNR and CDR2 FQNEAQ (reference sequence). The CDR3 loop spans 14 amino acids. The CDR3: CSSSRAQGSDTQYF. The CDR3 coding sequence is TGTTCCAGCAGCAGGGCGCAGGGGTCAGATACGCAGTATTTT.

V usage is TRBV28 and J usage is TRBJ2-1, with 7 bases identical to TRBD2. Germline CDR1 reads MDHEN; CDR2 reads SYDVKM. Trimming took 4 bases from V and 4 from J; bases not matched to a gene: 10. The CDR3 runs 16 residues. The CDR3 region has the DNA TGTGCCAGCAGTTCCCCCAGCGGGAATAAATACAATGAGCAGTTCTTC. It is translated as CASSSPSGNKYNEQFF.

The J gene is TRBJ2-7, the V gene TRBV27; D may be TRBD1 (6 bases). Trimming took 2 bases from V and 3 from J, leaving 20 bases between them. The CDR3 has 17 amino acids. Germline CDR1 reads MNHEY; CDR2 reads SMNVEV (reference sequence). CDR3 in amino acids: CASSLVGGTRPHYEQYF. The CDR3 DNA sequence: TGTGCCAGCAGTTTAGTAGGGGGAACCCGTCCCCACTACGAGCAGTACTTC.

V and J are TRBV7-9 and TRBJ2-6; D may be TRBD1 (6 bases). The CDR3 is 14 amino acids. Between the trimmed V and J ends, which lost 2 bases and 8 bases, there was a span of 10 bases. Germline CDR1 reads SEHNR; CDR2 reads FQNEAQ (reference sequence). The CDR3 region has the DNA TGTGCCAGCAGCTTACGGACAGAGCCCAACGTCCTGACTTTC. This gives the protein CASSLRTEPNVLTF.

This clone appeared a few times. V and J are TRBV28 and TRBJ2-6; a possible D gene is TRBD2 (5 bases). V lost 3 bases and J lost 0, with 15 bases in between. In germline, CDR1 is MDHEN, CDR2 SYDVKM. The CDR3 sequence is 18 residues long. In DNA, the CDR3 is TGTGCCAGCAGTTTCCCTCCGGGGTTAATCTCTGGGGCCAACGTCCTGACTTTC. Encoded protein: CASSFPPGLISGANVLTF.

Concerning this clone itself: Distinct nucleotide sequences in the sample also encode this CDR3. V usage is TRBV5-1 and J usage is TRBJ2-5; the D gene is possibly TRBD1 (6 bases). V dropped 4 bases and J dropped 5 bases, with 15 bases sitting between them. This CDR3 is 14 amino acids long. CDR1 is SGHRS and CDR2 is YFSETQ in the germline V gene. The CDR3 coding sequence is TGCGCCAGCAGCCCACTACAGGGAAAGGAGACCCAGTACTTC. Translated: CASSPLQGKETQYF.

V and J are TRBV5-4 and TRBJ2-5, with 11 bases lining up with TRBD2. Germline CDR1 reads SGHNT; CDR2 reads YYREEE (reference sequence). This CDR3 comprises 16 residues. J gave up 5 bases and V 5 bases, and 11 bases lay outside the gene matches. Here the CDR3 DNA reads TGTGCCAGCAGAAAGGGGACTAGCGGAGAGAAGGAGACCCAGTACTTC. Amino acids: CASRKGTSGEKETQYF.